Here is one TCR beta chain with its context. The data belong to a study of T-cell reconstitution after alpha-beta-depleted transplantation in children. CDR1 and CDR2 from the germline V gene are SEHNR and FQNEAQ (reference sequence). V was pared by 5 bases and J by 3 bases, with 11 bases between. This CDR3 is built from 13 residues. TCRbeta library preparation incorporated unique molecular identifiers. TCRdb independently ran MiXCR on the PCR reads; one entry per CDR3 protein. The sample includes 250,000 to 350,000 distinct CDR3 sequences, around 9.6% seen only once; the top ten take around 10%. Sequences were derived from PBMCs from the stem cell graft donor, sampled from the stem cell graft. The chain is built from TRBV7-9 and TRBJ2-7, with D hard to call. The sequence came from a human donor who donated a stem cell graft to a child with SCID. The CDR3 DNA is TGTGCCAGCAGCATTAACAGCTACTACGAGCAGTACTTC. The encoded protein is CASSINSYYEQYF.